The 31 T cell receptor beta chains listed next were all sequenced from one sample in a study of T cell changes during pregnancy in multiple sclerosis (dated by TCRdb to between 2018 and 2020). The library was made by the immunoSEQ multiplex PCR assay. The table was pulled from immuneACCESS by TCRdb, which kept in-frame rearrangements only. Such tables lose some clones; where checked, under half of the loss comes from unresolved V genes, and the rest has no known cause. For this sample there are tens of thousands of clones; roughly 89% appear just once. The ten largest clones add up to around 8% of the sample. The input for sequencing was CD8+ T cells from peripheral blood mononuclear cells, taken in the first trimester of pregnancy. These receptors all stem from a female donor in good health, enrolled as a control in a pregnancy study.

V and J are TRBV28 and TRBJ2-7; D not certain. Trimming stripped 5 bases from V and 0 bases from J, with 11 bases between. Per the germline V gene, CDR1 is MDHEN and CDR2 is SYDVKM. This CDR3 is built from 14 residues. This CDR3 is CASSPIAVSYEQYF. CDR3 nucleotides: TGTGCCAGCAGTCCCATTGCGGTCTCCTACGAGCAGTACTTC.

J is TRBJ1-4 and V is TRBV13, with TRBD1 matching over 7 bases. Per the germline V gene, CDR1 is PRHDT and CDR2 is FYEKMQ (reference sequence). This CDR3 spans 13 amino acids. The junction had 6 bases not matched to a gene; V was cut back by 6 bases and J by 8 bases. The CDR3 DNA sequence: TGTGCCAGCAGACAAGGGACAGCAGAAAAACTGTTTTTT. Amino acid sequence: CASRQGTAEKLFF.

The chain combines TRBV11-2 with TRBJ1-2, with D tentatively TRBD1 (6 bases). Trimming removed 2 bases at V and 3 bases at J, with 16 bases between. CDR1 and CDR2 (germline): SGHAT, FQNNGV. The CDR3 consists of 16 residues. CDR3 DNA sequence: TGTGCCAGCAGCTTAACTATCCAGGGGATGGACTATGGCTACACCTTC. Translation: CASSLTIQGMDYGYTF.

V usage is TRBV15 and J usage is TRBJ2-3, with 7 bases aligning to TRBD2. The CDR3 consists of 13 residues. V was pared by 8 bases and J by 5 bases, with 7 bases of the junction left unmatched. CDR1 LNHNV and CDR2 YYDKDF come from the germline V gene (reference sequence). The CDR3 spells CATGERGRDTQYF. The DNA of the CDR3 is TGTGCCACCGGGGAGCGGGGAAGAGATACGCAGTATTTT. Looking up the rest from reference TRBV15 and TRBJ2-3 gives the full variable domain: DAMVIQNPRYQVTQFGKPVTLSCSQTLNHNVMYWYQQKSSQAPKLLFHYYDKDFNNEADTPDNFQSRRPNTSFCFLDIRSPGLGDTAMYLCATGERGRDTQYFGPGTRLTVL.

The rearrangement joins TRBV4-3 to TRBJ1-3, with 7 bases aligning to TRBD1. The CDR3 spans 16 residues. Germline loops: CDR1 LGHNA, CDR2 YSLEER. Trimming removed 0 bases from V and 4 bases from J; junction bases left unmatched: 6. CDR3 sequence (DNA): TGCGCCAGCAGCCAAGATGTGACAGGGTTCGGAAACACCATATATTTT. Translating gives CASSQDVTGFGNTIYF.

The chain uses TRBV15 and TRBJ2-7; 7 positions agree with TRBD1. Germline CDR1 LNHNV, CDR2 YYDKDF (reference sequence). The CDR3 contains 20 residues. The ends lost 0 bases at V and 3 bases at J; junction bases unmatched: 20. CDR3 sequence (DNA): TGTGCCACCAGCAGAGATAGAGAGGTCGGGAACAGGGGACAAGACTACGAGCAGTACTTC. It encodes CATSRDREVGNRGQDYEQYF.

V gene TRBV7-9 combines with J gene TRBJ2-3, with 7 positions matching TRBD1. Germline CDR1 SEHNR, CDR2 FQNEAQ (reference sequence). The CDR3 has 16 amino acids. V trimming: 4 bases; J trimming: 0 bases; junction bases outside the gene matches: 7. CDR3 coding DNA: TGTGCCAGCAGCTCCCCCCCGACAGGGAGCACAGATACGCAGTATTTT. Amino acids: CASSSPPTGSTDTQYF.

The chain carries TRBV19 and TRBJ2-5; possibly TRBD1 for D (6 bases). V gave up 5 bases and J gave up 0 bases, with 13 bases separating them. Germline lookup yields CDR1 LNHDA and CDR2 SQIVND (reference sequence). The CDR3 sequence is 15 residues long. CDR3 nucleotide sequence: TGTGCCAGTAGTGACCTGGACAGCTACCAAGAGACCCAGTACTTC. Protein product: CASSDLDSYQETQYF. Variable domain in full (rest from reference TRBV19 and TRBJ2-5): DGGITQSPKYLFRKEGQNVTLSCEQNLNHDAMYWYRQDPGQGLRLIYYSQIVNDFQKGDIAEGYSVSREKKESFPLTVTSAQKNPTAFYLCASSDLDSYQETQYFGPGTRLLVL.

There are a few counts of this clone. The CDR3, as DNA: TGTGCCAGCAGTGACTCCGGCGACAGCAGCGAAGCTTTCTTT. Translation: CASSDSGDSSEAFF. V is TRBV6-4 and J is TRBJ1-1, with D possibly being TRBD1 (5 bases). In germline, CDR1 is MRHNA, CDR2 SNTAGT. Deletions cut 0 bases from V and 8 bases from J, with 13 bases between. The CDR3 runs 14 residues.

This clone was counted between two and nine times. The chain employs TRBV7-6 and TRBJ2-6; 7 positions match TRBD2. After removal of 4 bases from V and 0 bases from J, the junction contained 12 bases not matched to a gene. Looked up from germline, CDR1 is SGHVS and CDR2 is FNYEAQ. The CDR3 covers 19 residues. Written as DNA, the CDR3 is TGTGCCAGCAGCTCCCTGGCCAGGGACTACCTCTCTGGGGCCAACGTCCTGACTTTC. The encoded protein is CASSSLARDYLSGANVLTF.

This clone was observed a single time. The chain is built from TRBV10-3 and TRBJ2-7; 9 bases align to TRBD1. Unmatched junction bases numbered 15, after V lost 3 bases and J lost 0 bases. The CDR3 has 19 residues. Looked up from germline, CDR1 is ENHRY and CDR2 is SYGVKD. The CDR3 DNA follows: TGTGCCATCAGTGATCATGACAGGGGGTATAAACTTTACTCCTACGAGCAGTACTTC. Translating it yields CAISDHDRGYKLYSYEQYF.

CDR3 nucleotides: TGTGCCAGCAGCATCGGACGGGGAACGACTGAAGCTTTCTTT. Translating gives CASSIGRGTTEAFF. The chain carries TRBV7-2 and TRBJ1-1; no firm D call. V gave up 5 bases and J gave up 5 bases, with 15 bases separating them. The CDR3 is made up of 14 amino acids. Germline CDR1 SGHTA, CDR2 FQGNSA. Using reference TRBV7-2 and TRBJ1-1 for the parts outside the CDR3, the full variable domain is GAGVSQSPSNKVTEKGKDVELRCDPISGHTALYWYRQSLGQGLEFLIYFQGNSAPDKSGLPSDRFSAERTGGSVSTLTIQRTQQEDSAVYLCASSIGRGTTEAFFGQGTRLTVV.

The chain uses TRBV9 and TRBJ2-7; a possible D gene is TRBD2 (6 bases). V was cut by 0 bases and J by 0 bases, with 7 bases left in between. There are 14 residues in the CDR3. CDR1 and CDR2 from the germline V gene are SGDLS and YYNGEE. In DNA, the CDR3 is TGTGCCAGCAGCGTAGAGGAGGGCTCCTACGAGCAGTACTTC. Protein: CASSVEEGSYEQYF.

V is TRBV10-1 and J is TRBJ2-7; TRBD1 matches 12 bases. The CDR3 spans 16 residues. J was trimmed by 6 bases and V by 0 bases; bases with no gene match: 6. Per the germline V gene, CDR1 is WNHNN and CDR2 is SYGVQD (reference sequence). CDR3 protein: CASSESTWDRGREQYF. CDR3 bases: TGCGCCAGCAGTGAGTCGACTTGGGACAGGGGGCGCGAGCAGTACTTC.

The chain is built from TRBV7-9 and TRBJ2-1; D is perhaps TRBD2 (5 bases). Germline-derived CDR1 and CDR2 are SEHNR and FQNEAQ (reference sequence). This CDR3 comprises 13 residues. V lost 8 bases, J lost 0 bases, and 8 bases lay in between. CDR3 DNA sequence: TGTGCCAGCGAGAGGGACTCCTACAATGAGCAGTTCTTC. This encodes CASERDSYNEQFF. The complete variable domain, with remaining parts taken from reference TRBV7-9 and TRBJ2-1, reads DTGVSQNPRHKITKRGQNVTFRCDPISEHNRLYWYRQTLGQGPEFLTYFQNEAQLEKSRLLSDRFSAERPKGSFSTLEIQRTEQGDSAMYLCASERDSYNEQFFGPGTRLTVL.

This chain connects TRBV9 to TRBJ2-6; TRBD2 is a possible D gene (6 bases). The germline V and J ends were trimmed by 0 bases and 1 base, with 11 bases remaining between them. The CDR3 spans 17 residues. The germline gives CDR1 SGDLS, CDR2 YYNGEE. This CDR3 reads CASSVGNRGSGANVLTF. Here the CDR3 DNA reads TGTGCCAGCAGCGTAGGTAATCGGGGGTCTGGGGCCAACGTCCTGACTTTC.

The chain couples TRBV4-3 to TRBJ2-7; 8 bases map to TRBD2. The germline V gene has CDR1 LGHNA and CDR2 YSLEER. The CDR3 sequence is 16 residues long. Trimming removed 1 base from V and 2 bases from J; junction bases left unmatched: 7. The CDR3 loop is CASSQAQRGYTYEQYF. CDR3 sequence (DNA): TGCGCCAGCAGCCAAGCCCAGCGGGGGTATACCTACGAGCAGTACTTC.

The chain employs TRBV5-1 and TRBJ2-7, with 7 bases that match TRBD1. The germline V gene has CDR1 SGHRS and CDR2 YFSETQ. Trimming at V came to 3 bases and at J to 1 base, leaving 4 bases not matched to a gene. CDR3 size: 14 residues. CDR3 in amino acids: CASSSDRNSYEQYF. The CDR3 coding sequence is TGCGCCAGCAGCTCGGACAGGAATTCCTACGAGCAGTACTTC.

As for this clone: At the DNA level, this CDR3 is encoded by other sequences in the same sample as well. The V gene is TRBV18, the J gene TRBJ1-5; 10 bases line up with TRBD1. The CDR3 consists of 15 residues. J lost 5 bases, V lost 4 bases, and 5 bases had no gene match. Germline V gene data show CDR1 as KGHSH and CDR2 as LQKENI. Here the CDR3 DNA reads TGTGCCAGCTCACGAACCGGGACAGGGGATCAGCCCCAGCATTTT. It codes for CASSRTGTGDQPQHF.

This clone was seen once. The gene calls are TRBV19 and TRBJ2-7; maybe TRBD2 (6 bases). V was pared by 3 bases and J by 3 bases, with 12 bases between. The germline V gene has CDR1 LNHDA and CDR2 SQIVND (reference sequence). CDR3 size: 14 residues. The CDR3 is CASSIGQGGYEQYF. DNA of the CDR3: TGTGCCAGTAGTATCGGCCAGGGAGGCTACGAGCAGTACTTC.

This clone was observed a single time. V and J are TRBV6-5 and TRBJ2-1; D is ambiguous. V lost 4 bases and J lost 6, with 7 bases in between. The germline V gene has CDR1 MNHEY and CDR2 SVGAGI. The CDR3 length is 12 residues. The DNA for the CDR3 is TGTGCCAGCAGTTCCCCTCTCAATGAGCAGTTCTTC. It specifies CASSSPLNEQFF.

V gene TRBV9 combines with J gene TRBJ2-1; 10 bases map to TRBD1. Germline CDR1 SGDLS, CDR2 YYNGEE. V gave up 4 bases and J gave up 4 bases; unmatched junction bases: 2. The CDR3 length is 14 residues. The CDR3 reads CASSLGQGYNEQFF. The CDR3, as DNA: TGTGCCAGCAGCCTGGGACAGGGGTACAATGAGCAGTTCTTC.

The chain links TRBV30 to TRBJ2-1, with 7 bases lining up with TRBD1. Germline trimming cut 4 bases from V and 7 bases from J; bases unmatched to any gene: 4. The CDR3 totals 12 residues. The germline V gene encodes CDR1 GTSNPN and CDR2 SVGIG (reference sequence). CDR3 DNA sequence: TGTGCCTGGAATAAACAGGGGAATGAGCAGTTCTTC. Amino acids: CAWNKQGNEQFF.

V is TRBV27 and J is TRBJ2-1, with TRBD1 matching over 8 bases. The CDR3 runs to 11 residues. The germline CDR1 and CDR2 sequences are MNHEY and SMNVEV (reference sequence). J gave up 12 bases and V 5 bases, and 3 bases lay outside the gene matches. For the CDR3, the DNA is TGTGCCAGCAGTGGACAGGGAAGGCAGTTCTTC. Its protein product is CASSGQGRQFF.

V gene TRBV28 combines with J gene TRBJ2-6, with D unresolved. CDR1 MDHEN and CDR2 SYDVKM come from the germline V gene. Trimming took 3 bases from V and 5 from J, leaving 20 bases between them. The CDR3 has 18 amino acids. CDR3 nucleotides: TGTGCCAGCAGTTTCGTATACTTGACACAAAGTCGGGCCAACGTCCTGACTTTC. Its protein is CASSFVYLTQSRANVLTF. Drawing the rest from reference TRBV28 and TRBJ2-6, the complete variable domain is DVKVTQSSRYLVKRTGEKVFLECVQDMDHENMFWYRQDPGLGLRLIYFSYDVKMKEKGDIPEGYSVSREKKERFSLILESASTNQTSMYLCASSFVYLTQSRANVLTFGAGSRLTVL.

Note on this clone: This sample also contains other DNA sequences that code for the same CDR3. The chain joins TRBV19 to TRBJ2-5; 10 bases align to TRBD2. The germline CDR1 and CDR2 sequences are LNHDA and SQIVND (reference sequence). The trim removed 1 base at V and 4 bases at J, leaving 3 bases unmatched. The CDR3 runs 15 residues. In nucleotides, the CDR3 is TGTGCCAGTAGTATAGCTAGCGGGGGCGCAGAGACCCAGTACTTC. This translates into CASSIASGGAETQYF.

The chain has TRBV18 and TRBJ2-2, with 7 bases identical to TRBD1. This CDR3 region has 15 residues. V dropped 2 bases and J dropped 5; count of bases not matched to a gene: 5. Germline V gene lookup returns CDR1 KGHSH and CDR2 LQKENI. The CDR3 DNA is TGTGCCAGCTCACCAAGGGACAGAAGGACCGGGGAGCTGTTTTTT. It yields the protein CASSPRDRRTGELFF. Filled out from reference TRBV18 and TRBJ2-2, the complete variable domain reads NAGVMQNPRHLVRRRGQEARLRCSPMKGHSHVYWYRQLPEEGLKFMVYLQKENIIDESGMPKERFSAEFPKEGPSILRIQQVVRGDSAAYFCASSPRDRRTGELFFGEGSRLTVL.

This clone came up a few times. The V gene is TRBV19, the J gene TRBJ1-6, with 9 bases matching TRBD1. V lost 5 bases and J lost 6; bases outside the gene matches: 5. Germline V gene data show CDR1 as LNHDA and CDR2 as SQIVND (reference sequence). The length of the CDR3 is 15 residues. CDR3 in amino acids: CASSWTGDGNSPLHF. CDR3 DNA: TGTGCCAGTAGTTGGACAGGGGATGGTAATTCACCCCTCCACTTT.

The chain has TRBV6-5 and TRBJ2-5, with D maybe TRBD1 (6 bases). The length of the CDR3 is 13 residues. The germline V gene encodes CDR1 MNHEY and CDR2 SVGAGI. Trimming stripped 1 base from V and 4 bases from J, with 7 bases between. The CDR3 protein is CASSYLGAETQYF. Written as DNA, the CDR3 is TGTGCCAGCAGTTACTTGGGGGCAGAGACCCAGTACTTC.

The V call is TRBV7-6, the J call TRBJ2-3, with D uncertain. The CDR3 loop spans 15 amino acids. Germline V gives CDR1 SGHVS, CDR2 FNYEAQ. Between the trimmed V and J ends, which lost 1 base and 3 bases, there was a span of 11 bases. The chain's CDR3 is CASSLEVESTDTQYF. The CDR3, as DNA: TGTGCCAGCAGCTTAGAGGTGGAGTCTACAGATACGCAGTATTTT.

The rearrangement joins TRBV6-6 to TRBJ1-2, with a weak D call TRBD1 (5 bases). Germline CDR1 MNHNY, CDR2 SVGAGI (reference sequence). V was clipped by 2 bases and J by 8 bases, with 15 bases between them. The CDR3 runs 14 residues. CDR3 residues: CASSYRGRDLGYTF. The CDR3 DNA sequence: TGTGCCAGCAGTTACCGGGGGAGAGACTTGGGCTACACCTTC.